These 26 T cell receptor beta chains originate from one sample sequenced in a study of blood T cell repertoires in COVID-19. Sequencing used immunoSEQ multiplex PCR; TCRdb keeps in-frame clones, though not all of them. The sample carries 150,000 to 200,000 clones, approximately 90% recorded once. Sequenced material: PBMCs or T cells enriched from blood (not recorded which). Receptors originate from a young woman who had recovered from COVID-19.

The chain's CDR3 is CASSRDRGYQETQYF. The CDR3 DNA reads TGTGCCAGCAGCCGGGACAGGGGGTACCAAGAGACCCAGTACTTC. V is TRBV11-3 and J is TRBJ2-5, with 11 bases lining up with TRBD1. The CDR3 runs 15 residues. Germline CDR1 reads SGHNT; CDR2 reads YENEEA. The J segment lost 0 bases and the V segment lost 5 bases, leaving 2 bases of the junction unmatched.

This rearrangement joins TRBV23-1 to TRBJ2-7; D might be TRBD1 (5 bases). TRBV23-1 is identified as an open reading frame with a role that is uncertain. The germline V and J ends were trimmed by 0 bases and 0 bases, with 9 bases remaining between them. This CDR3 region has 15 residues. The CDR3 protein is CASSQSGHHSYEQYF. CDR3 DNA sequence: TGCGCCAGCAGTCAATCGGGGCACCACTCCTACGAGCAGTACTTC.

The gene calls are TRBV6-5 and TRBJ2-7, with 7 bases lining up with TRBD2. The ends lost 6 bases at V and 2 bases at J; junction bases unmatched: 10. The length of the CDR3 is 15 residues. Germline lookup yields CDR1 MNHEY and CDR2 SVGAGI. The CDR3 loop reads CASSRGASGPYEQYF. CDR3 DNA sequence: TGTGCCAGCAGCCGCGGGGCTAGCGGTCCCTACGAGCAGTACTTC.

V is TRBV4-1 and J is TRBJ1-5, with a weak D call TRBD1 (6 bases). CDR1 is MGHRA, CDR2 YSYEKL, per germline. The V and J ends lost 4 bases and 6 bases respectively, with 16 bases between them. This CDR3 has 15 amino acids. This chain's CDR3 is CASSPVPQGSQPQHF. The CDR3 region has the DNA TGCGCCAGCAGCCCCGTCCCCCAGGGGAGTCAGCCCCAGCATTTT.

Of note for this clone: It may be a read error: a sequence one base away is much more abundant. This rearrangement joins TRBV7-9 to TRBJ1-3; 7 nucleotides align to TRBD1. CDR1 and CDR2 (germline): SEHNR, FQNEAQ (reference sequence). Trimming removed 5 bases from V and 2 bases from J; junction bases left unmatched: 3. This CDR3 is built from 14 residues. The CDR3 loop is CASSATGTGNTIYF. CDR3 bases: TGTGCCAGCAGCGCGACAGGGACTGGAAACACCATATATTTT.

The chain has TRBV18 and TRBJ1-1; D unresolved. Between the trimmed V and J ends, which lost 3 bases and 2 bases, there was a span of 10 bases. The CDR3 consists of 14 residues. Germline V lookup: CDR1 KGHSH, CDR2 LQKENI. Here the CDR3 reads CASSPSGVNTEAFF. The CDR3 DNA reads TGTGCCAGCTCACCGTCCGGGGTAAACACTGAAGCTTTCTTT. Drawing the rest from reference TRBV18 and TRBJ1-1, the complete variable domain is NAGVMQNPRHLVRRRGQEARLRCSPMKGHSHVYWYRQLPEEGLKFMVYLQKENIIDESGMPKERFSAEFPKEGPSILRIQQVVRGDSAAYFCASSPSGVNTEAFFGQGTRLTVV.

The chain is built from TRBV4-3 and TRBJ1-5, with D possibly matching TRBD1 (5 bases). The CDR3 is made up of 19 amino acids. CDR1 and CDR2 from the germline V gene are LGHNA and YSLEER. V dropped 1 base and J dropped 0 bases, with 19 bases sitting between them. The CDR3: CASSQGAGFLSPSNQPQHF. Written as DNA, the CDR3 is TGCGCCAGCAGCCAAGGAGCAGGGTTCCTTTCTCCTAGCAATCAGCCCCAGCATTTT.

The V and J genes are TRBV6-1 and TRBJ1-1, with 7 nucleotides matching TRBD1. CDR3 length: 15 residues. Germline V gives CDR1 MNHNS, CDR2 SASEGT. V trimming: 3 bases; J trimming: 4 bases; junction bases outside the gene matches: 8. As DNA, the CDR3 is TGTGCCAGCAGTGACCGGCCCCAGGGGGGCACTGAAGCTTTCTTT. Translation: CASSDRPQGGTEAFF.

This chain joins TRBV3-1 (or the pseudogene TRBV3-2) and TRBJ1-6; 9 bases are shared with TRBD1. The junction had 4 bases not matched to a gene; V was cut back by 4 bases and J by 9 bases. This CDR3 is 14 amino acids long. The germline V gene encodes CDR1 LGHDT and CDR2 YNNKEL (reference sequence). In nucleotides, the CDR3 is TGTGCCAGCAGCCCGGACAGGGGTAGTTCACCCCTCCACTTT. This gives the protein CASSPDRGSSPLHF.

This clone was detected ten times or more. The chain uses TRBV18 and TRBJ2-1; 11 bases map to TRBD2. This CDR3 is 14 amino acids long. V trimming: 6 bases; J trimming: 7 bases; junction bases outside the gene matches: 5. Germline values: CDR1 KGHSH, CDR2 LQKENI. The CDR3 spells CASSGLAGGNEQFF. The CDR3 nucleotides are TGTGCCAGCTCGGGCCTAGCGGGAGGAAATGAGCAGTTCTTC.

The chain has TRBV5-1 and TRBJ2-3, with D perhaps TRBD1 (6 bases). V was pared by 2 bases and J by 4 bases, with 11 bases between. There are 14 residues in the CDR3. The germline V gene has CDR1 SGHRS and CDR2 YFSETQ. The CDR3 nucleotides read TGCGCCAGCAGCTTCCAACAGGGACCAGATACGCAGTATTTT. Its protein product is CASSFQQGPDTQYF.

The chain combines TRBV30 with TRBJ1-5; D gene ambiguous. CDR1 and CDR2 from the germline V gene are GTSNPN and SVGIG (reference sequence). This CDR3 is built from 13 residues. The V end lost 1 base, the J end lost 5 bases, and 9 bases lay between the germline ends. The CDR3 bases are TGTGCCTGGAGTGGGGGAGCGGATCAGCCCCAGCATTTT. Protein: CAWSGGADQPQHF.

This chain links TRBV10-1 with TRBJ2-1; D might be TRBD2 (6 bases). This CDR3 has 13 amino acids. Germline CDR1 reads WNHNN; CDR2 reads SYGVQD (reference sequence). Trimming stripped 0 bases from V and 10 bases from J, with 10 bases between. The CDR3 reads CASSESWRGEQFF. The CDR3 region has the DNA TGCGCCAGCAGTGAGTCGTGGCGGGGCGAGCAGTTCTTC.

This chain connects TRBV5-8 to TRBJ2-7; TRBD1 aligns across 12 bases. V was pared by 3 bases and J by 3 bases, with 7 bases of the junction left unmatched. The CDR3 totals 16 residues. Germline values: CDR1 SGHTS, CDR2 YDEGEE. The CDR3 reads CASSSYGTGGGYEQYF. DNA for the CDR3: TGTGCCAGCAGCTCTTATGGGACAGGGGGCGGCTACGAGCAGTACTTC.

This clone appeared a single time. V usage is TRBV9 and J usage is TRBJ2-3; possible D gene TRBD2, 6 bases. V was trimmed by 0 bases and J by 0 bases, leaving 20 bases between them. This CDR3 region has 19 residues. CDR1 is SGDLS, CDR2 YYNGEE, per germline. CDR3 in amino acids: CASSVVPASDAPSTDTQYF. CDR3 DNA: TGTGCCAGCAGCGTAGTTCCGGCTAGCGACGCTCCTAGCACAGATACGCAGTATTTT.

V usage is TRBV30 and J usage is TRBJ2-6, with D tentatively TRBD1 (6 bases). V lost 4 bases and J lost 4, with 14 bases in between. Germline loops: CDR1 GTSNPN, CDR2 SVGIG (reference sequence). The CDR3 has 15 amino acids. Here the CDR3 DNA reads TGTGCCTGGACACGGACAGTGACCGGGGCCAACGTCCTGACTTTC. It is translated as CAWTRTVTGANVLTF.

The CDR3 DNA reads as TGTGCCAGCAGCTCGCTCACCGGGACTAGCTCTAACTACGAGCAGTACTTC. It codes for CASSSLTGTSSNYEQYF. The V gene is TRBV11-2, the J gene TRBJ2-7, with 9 bases lining up with TRBD2. The CDR3 extends over 17 amino acids. Germline assignment: CDR1 SGHAT and CDR2 FQNNGV. V trimming: 4 bases; J trimming: 3 bases; junction bases outside the gene matches: 13.

The chain combines TRBV5-8 with TRBJ2-3; 15 bases fit TRBD2. The CDR3 is 16 residues long. J was trimmed by 6 bases and V by 5 bases; bases with no gene match: 7. Germline V CDR1 and CDR2: SGHTS, YDEGEE. The CDR3 region has the DNA TGTGCCAGCAGGTCCGGGACTAGCGGGAGGTTGGATACGCAGTATTTT. Translating gives CASRSGTSGRLDTQYF.

The genes are TRBV5-1 and TRBJ1-4; TRBD1 matches 7 bases. CDR3 length: 15 amino acids. J was trimmed by 4 bases and V by 7 bases; bases with no gene match: 10. Germline V CDR1 and CDR2: SGHRS, YFSETQ. The CDR3 DNA reads TGCGCCAGCTGTCAGGGGGACACTGTTAATGAAAAACTGTTTTTT. This codes for CASCQGDTVNEKLFF.

This chain connects TRBV6-2 or TRBV6-3 to TRBJ2-3; 10 nucleotides agree with TRBD2. Germline V gene sequence: CDR1 MNHEY, CDR2 SVGEGT. The CDR3 is 19 residues long. V lost 0 bases to trimming and J lost 3 bases; unmatched junction nucleotides: 12. The CDR3 coding sequence is TGTGCCAGCAGTTACTCTGTCCTAGCGGGAGAGTGGACTACAGATACGCAGTATTTT. Protein product: CASSYSVLAGEWTTDTQYF.

The chain uses TRBV4-1 and TRBJ2-7, with 7 bases matching TRBD1. This CDR3 has 15 amino acids. CDR1 is MGHRA and CDR2 is YSYEKL in the germline V gene. After removal of 3 bases from V and 0 bases from J, the junction contained 5 bases not matched to a gene. CDR3 coding DNA: TGCGCCAGCAGCCACGCCGGGACAGTCTCCTACGAGCAGTACTTC. It codes for CASSHAGTVSYEQYF.

J is TRBJ2-3 and V is TRBV2; 9 nucleotides agree with TRBD2. Trimming at V came to 3 bases and at J to 7 bases, leaving 5 bases not matched to a gene. Germline V lookup: CDR1 SNHLY, CDR2 FYNNEI. CDR3 length: 14 residues. The CDR3 region has the DNA TGTGCCAGCAGTGAGTTTAGCGGGGGCCATACGCAGTATTTT. This sequence encodes CASSEFSGGHTQYF.

The V call is TRBV5-1, the J call TRBJ2-7, with TRBD2 as a possible D gene (6 bases). The CDR3 consists of 14 residues. Trimming removed 3 bases from V and 5 bases from J, with 15 bases in between. CDR1 is SGHRS and CDR2 is YFSETQ in the germline V gene. The CDR3 sequence is CASSSLGTVNEQYF. For the CDR3, the DNA is TGCGCCAGCAGCTCACTCGGGACTGTTAACGAGCAGTACTTC.

The chain carries TRBV4-1 and TRBJ2-5; 8 bases are a match to TRBD1. The germline CDR1 and CDR2 sequences are MGHRA and YSYEKL. V lost 6 bases and J lost 3; bases outside the gene matches: 6. This CDR3 spans 14 amino acids. The CDR3 loop reads CASRQTGGEETQYF. CDR3 nucleotide sequence: TGCGCCAGCAGACAAACAGGGGGAGAAGAGACCCAGTACTTC.

V gene TRBV18 combines with J gene TRBJ2-3, with D perhaps TRBD1 (5 bases). CDR1 is KGHSH and CDR2 is LQKENI in the germline V gene. Between the trimmed V and J ends, which lost 3 bases and 2 bases, there was a span of 6 bases. The CDR3 is 13 amino acids. The CDR3 bases are TGTGCCAGCTCACCGGGGCCCACAGATACGCAGTATTTT. This sequence encodes CASSPGPTDTQYF.

The chain carries TRBV9 and TRBJ2-6; no clear D. This CDR3 region has 16 residues. V lost 4 bases to trimming and J lost 0 bases, with 11 bases between them. Germline lookup yields CDR1 SGDLS and CDR2 YYNGEE. The CDR3 nucleotides are TGTGCCAGCAGCCCCCGAGTTAGCTCTGGGGCCAACGTCCTGACTTTC. This codes for CASSPRVSSGANVLTF.